The clone carrying this T cell receptor (beta chain) was observed a few times. The antigen remains undetermined. The source material, RNA transcripts, was used to amplify TCR beta CDR3 regions. The study used the HTBI primer set for a first-round RT-PCR of the TCR CDR3. TCRdb re-derived calls from the multiplex PCR reads in MiXCR, one entry per CDR3 protein. The sample lists a few hundred thousand distinct CDR3 sequences; approximately 16% were seen once. Clinical symptoms, serum thyroxine, TRAb, thyroid ultrasound and orbital computed tomography informed diagnoses. PBMCs were sourced from more than 7.5 ml fresh peripheral blood. The data derive from a study of T cells in Graves' hyperthyroidism and ophthalmopathy. Study as a whole: Peripheral blood was secured at the point of initial diagnosis, before any treatment. Overall study results and limits: Progression to ophthalmopathy was predicted a median of roughly 6.8 months early.

The CDR3 is 14 amino acids. V was cut by 6 bases and J by 1 base, with 13 bases left in between. CDR1 is SGHRS, CDR2 YFSETQ, per germline. The origin of this receptor is a young woman with Graves' ophthalmopathy. Input material: blood. V usage is TRBV5-1 and J usage is TRBJ2-5; a weak D match, TRBD2 (6 bases). CDR3 nucleotide sequence: TGCGCCAGCAACTTCGGAGGGACCCAAGAGACCCAGTACTTC. It yields the protein CASNFGGTQETQYF.